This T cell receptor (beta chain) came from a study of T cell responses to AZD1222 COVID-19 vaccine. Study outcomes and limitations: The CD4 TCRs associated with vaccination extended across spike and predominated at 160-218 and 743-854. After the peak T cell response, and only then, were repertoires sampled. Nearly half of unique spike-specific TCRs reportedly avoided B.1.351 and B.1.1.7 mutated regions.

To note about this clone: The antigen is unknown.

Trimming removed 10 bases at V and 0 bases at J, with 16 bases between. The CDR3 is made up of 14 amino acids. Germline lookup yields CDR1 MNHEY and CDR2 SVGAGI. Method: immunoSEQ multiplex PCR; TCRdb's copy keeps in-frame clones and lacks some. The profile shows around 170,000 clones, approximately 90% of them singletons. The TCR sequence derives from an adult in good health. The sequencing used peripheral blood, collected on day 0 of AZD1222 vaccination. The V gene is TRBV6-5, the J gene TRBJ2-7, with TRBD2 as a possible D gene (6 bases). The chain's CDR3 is CATAGTYSSYEQYF. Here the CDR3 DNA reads TGTGCCACTGCGGGGACGTACAGCTCCTACGAGCAGTACTTC.